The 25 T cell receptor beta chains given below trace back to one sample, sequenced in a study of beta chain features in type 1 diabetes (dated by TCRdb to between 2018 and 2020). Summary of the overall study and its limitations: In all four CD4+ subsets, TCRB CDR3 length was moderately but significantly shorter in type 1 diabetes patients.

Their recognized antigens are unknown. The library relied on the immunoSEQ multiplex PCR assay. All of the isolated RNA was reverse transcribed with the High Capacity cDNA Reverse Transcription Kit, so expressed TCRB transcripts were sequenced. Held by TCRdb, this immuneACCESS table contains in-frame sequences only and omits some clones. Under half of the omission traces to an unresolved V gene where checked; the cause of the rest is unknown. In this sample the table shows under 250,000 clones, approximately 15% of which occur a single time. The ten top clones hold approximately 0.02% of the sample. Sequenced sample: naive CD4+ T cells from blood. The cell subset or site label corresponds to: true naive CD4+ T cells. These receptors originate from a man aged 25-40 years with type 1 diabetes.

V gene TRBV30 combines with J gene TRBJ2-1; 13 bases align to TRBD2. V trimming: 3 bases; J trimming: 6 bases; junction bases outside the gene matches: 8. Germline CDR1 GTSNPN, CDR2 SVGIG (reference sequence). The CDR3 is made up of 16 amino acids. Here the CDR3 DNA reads TGTGCCTGGAGCCCCCCGGGGACTAGCGGGGCCAATGAGCAGTTCTTC. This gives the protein CAWSPPGTSGANEQFF.

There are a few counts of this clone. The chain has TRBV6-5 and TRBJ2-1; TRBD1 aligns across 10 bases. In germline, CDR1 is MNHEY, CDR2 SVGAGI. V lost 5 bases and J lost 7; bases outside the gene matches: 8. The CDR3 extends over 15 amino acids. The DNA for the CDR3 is TGTGCCAGCAGTCAACCGGGACAGGGGCGGAATGAGCAGTTCTTC. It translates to CASSQPGQGRNEQFF.

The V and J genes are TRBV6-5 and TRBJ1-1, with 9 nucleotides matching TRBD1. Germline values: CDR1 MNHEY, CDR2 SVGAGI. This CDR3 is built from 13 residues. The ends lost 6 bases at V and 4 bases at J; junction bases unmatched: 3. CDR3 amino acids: CASRGQGFTEAFF. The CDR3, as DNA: TGTGCCAGCAGAGGACAGGGGTTCACTGAAGCTTTCTTT.

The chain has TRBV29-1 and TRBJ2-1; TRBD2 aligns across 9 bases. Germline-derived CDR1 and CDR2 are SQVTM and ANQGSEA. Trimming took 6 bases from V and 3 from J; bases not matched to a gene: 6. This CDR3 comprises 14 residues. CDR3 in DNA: TGCAGCGTCGTAGCGGGAGAGTTCTACAATGAGCAGTTCTTC. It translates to CSVVAGEFYNEQFF.

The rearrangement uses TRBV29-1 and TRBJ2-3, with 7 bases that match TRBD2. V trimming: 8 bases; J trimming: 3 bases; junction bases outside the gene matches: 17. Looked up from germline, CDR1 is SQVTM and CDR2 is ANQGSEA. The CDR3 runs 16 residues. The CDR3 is CSYASTGGGRTDTQYF. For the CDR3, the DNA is TGCAGCTACGCCTCGACGGGAGGAGGTCGGACAGATACGCAGTATTTT.

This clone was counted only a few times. The DNA of the CDR3 is TGTGCCAGCTCACCGGGACAGGGGATTGCCGGGGAGCTGTTTTTT. Amino acids: CASSPGQGIAGELFF. The chain carries TRBV18 and TRBJ2-2; TRBD1 matches 10 bases. Germline V gene data show CDR1 as KGHSH and CDR2 as LQKENI. Trimming removed 3 bases from V and 6 bases from J; junction bases left unmatched: 4. The CDR3 extends over 15 amino acids.

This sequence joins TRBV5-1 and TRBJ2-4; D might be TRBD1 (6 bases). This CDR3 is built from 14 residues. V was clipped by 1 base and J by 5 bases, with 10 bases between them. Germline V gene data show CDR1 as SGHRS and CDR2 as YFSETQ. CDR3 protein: CASSLTGSQNIQYF. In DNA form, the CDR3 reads TGCGCCAGCAGCTTGACAGGGAGCCAAAACATTCAGTACTTC.

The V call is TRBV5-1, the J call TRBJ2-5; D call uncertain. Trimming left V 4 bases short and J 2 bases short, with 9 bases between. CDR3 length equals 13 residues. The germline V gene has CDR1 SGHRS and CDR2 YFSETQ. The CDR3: CASSPLDQETQYF. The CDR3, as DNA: TGCGCCAGCAGCCCTCTAGATCAAGAGACCCAGTACTTC.

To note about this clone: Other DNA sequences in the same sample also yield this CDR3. This chain's CDR3 is CAISRDSYEQYF. The CDR3 region has the DNA TGTGCCATCAGCCGGGACAGCTACGAGCAGTACTTC. The chain links TRBV10-3 to TRBJ2-7, with 7 nucleotides matching TRBD1. With 6 bases clipped from V and 3 bases from J, the junction kept 2 bases outside the gene matches. The CDR3 contains 12 residues. Germline-derived CDR1 and CDR2 are ENHRY and SYGVKD.

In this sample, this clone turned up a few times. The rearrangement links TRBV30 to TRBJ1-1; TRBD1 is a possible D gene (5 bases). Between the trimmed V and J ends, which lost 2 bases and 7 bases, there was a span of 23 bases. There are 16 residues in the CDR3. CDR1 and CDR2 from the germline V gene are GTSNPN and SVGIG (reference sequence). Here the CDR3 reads CAWSPRRRGIFGEAFF. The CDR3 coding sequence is TGTGCCTGGAGTCCGAGGAGACGGGGGATCTTCGGTGAAGCTTTCTTT.

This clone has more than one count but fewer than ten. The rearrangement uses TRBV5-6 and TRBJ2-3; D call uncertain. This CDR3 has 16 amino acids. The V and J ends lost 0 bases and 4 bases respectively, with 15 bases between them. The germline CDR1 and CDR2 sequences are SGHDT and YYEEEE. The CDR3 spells CASSLGQRGSPDTQYF. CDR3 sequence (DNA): TGTGCCAGCAGCTTGGGGCAGCGCGGCTCCCCAGATACGCAGTATTTT.

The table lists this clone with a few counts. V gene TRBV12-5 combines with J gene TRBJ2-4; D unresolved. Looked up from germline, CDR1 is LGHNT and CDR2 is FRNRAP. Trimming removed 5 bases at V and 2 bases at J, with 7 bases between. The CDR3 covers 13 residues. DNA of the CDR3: TGTGCTAGTGGTACAGCTACCAAAAACATTCAGTACTTC. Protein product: CASGTATKNIQYF.

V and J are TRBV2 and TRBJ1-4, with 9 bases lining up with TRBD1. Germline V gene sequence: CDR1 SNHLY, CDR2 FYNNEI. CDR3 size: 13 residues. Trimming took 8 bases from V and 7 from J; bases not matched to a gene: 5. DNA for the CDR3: TGTGCCAGCGGAGGGGACAGGGCTGAAAAACTGTTTTTT. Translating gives CASGGDRAEKLFF.

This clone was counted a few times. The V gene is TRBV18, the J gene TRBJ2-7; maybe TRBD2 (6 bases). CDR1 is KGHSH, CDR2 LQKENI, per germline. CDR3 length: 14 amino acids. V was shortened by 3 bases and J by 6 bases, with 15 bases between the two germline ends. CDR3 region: CASSPRDLEGEQYF. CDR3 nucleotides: TGTGCCAGCTCACCCCGGGACTTGGAGGGCGAGCAGTACTTC.

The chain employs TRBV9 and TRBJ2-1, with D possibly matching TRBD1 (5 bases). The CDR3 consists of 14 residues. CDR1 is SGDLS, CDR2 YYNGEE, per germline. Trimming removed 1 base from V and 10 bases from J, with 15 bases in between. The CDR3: CASSVNPRVGEQFF. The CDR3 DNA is TGTGCCAGCAGCGTAAACCCCAGGGTGGGAGAGCAGTTCTTC.

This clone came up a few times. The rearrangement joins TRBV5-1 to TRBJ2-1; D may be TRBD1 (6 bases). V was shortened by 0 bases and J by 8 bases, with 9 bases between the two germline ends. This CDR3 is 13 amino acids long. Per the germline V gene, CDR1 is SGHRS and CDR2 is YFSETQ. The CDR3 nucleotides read TGCGCCAGCAGCTTGGGTGGGGGCGATGAGCAGTTCTTC. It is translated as CASSLGGGDEQFF.

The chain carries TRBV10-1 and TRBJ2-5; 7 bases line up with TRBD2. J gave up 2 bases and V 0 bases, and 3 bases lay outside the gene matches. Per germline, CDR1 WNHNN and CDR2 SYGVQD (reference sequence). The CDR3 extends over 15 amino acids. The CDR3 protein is CASSESGRGQETQYF. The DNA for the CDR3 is TGCGCCAGCAGTGAGTCGGGGAGGGGACAAGAGACCCAGTACTTC.

Here the CDR3 DNA reads TGTGCCAGCAGCGCCTCCCGAGGTACGCCCAATGAGCAGTTCTTC. Amino acid sequence: CASSASRGTPNEQFF. The J gene is TRBJ2-1, the V gene TRBV9; D is undetermined. CDR3 length: 15 amino acids. CDR1 and CDR2 from the germline V gene are SGDLS and YYNGEE. The ends were cut back, 3 bases at V and 6 bases at J, with 16 bases in the middle.

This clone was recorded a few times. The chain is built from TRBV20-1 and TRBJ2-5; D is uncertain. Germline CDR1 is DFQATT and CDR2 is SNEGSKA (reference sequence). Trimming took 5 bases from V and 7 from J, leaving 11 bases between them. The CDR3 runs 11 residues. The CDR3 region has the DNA TGCAGTGCTCCGTCCTACCGGACCCAGTACTTC. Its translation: CSAPSYRTQYF.

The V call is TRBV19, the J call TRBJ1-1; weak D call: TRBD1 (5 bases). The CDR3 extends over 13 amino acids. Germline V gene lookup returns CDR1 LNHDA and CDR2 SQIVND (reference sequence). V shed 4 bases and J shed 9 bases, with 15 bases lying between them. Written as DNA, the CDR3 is TGTGCCAGTAGTAACAATATCCCAGGGAAAGCTTTCTTT. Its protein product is CASSNNIPGKAFF. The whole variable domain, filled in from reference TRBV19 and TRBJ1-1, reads DGGITQSPKYLFRKEGQNVTLSCEQNLNHDAMYWYRQDPGQGLRLIYYSQIVNDFQKGDIAEGYSVSREKKESFPLTVTSAQKNPTAFYLCASSNNIPGKAFFGQGTRLTVV.

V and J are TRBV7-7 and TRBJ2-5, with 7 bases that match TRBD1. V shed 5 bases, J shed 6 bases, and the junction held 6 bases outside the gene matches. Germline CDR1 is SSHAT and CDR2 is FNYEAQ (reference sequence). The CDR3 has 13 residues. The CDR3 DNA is TGTGCCAGCAGCCGTGACAGGGAGCAGACCCAGTACTTC. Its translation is CASSRDREQTQYF.

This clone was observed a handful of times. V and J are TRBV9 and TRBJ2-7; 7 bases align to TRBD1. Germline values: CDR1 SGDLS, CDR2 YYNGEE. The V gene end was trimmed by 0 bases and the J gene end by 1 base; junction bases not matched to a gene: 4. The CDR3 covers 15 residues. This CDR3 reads CASSVATGESYEQYF. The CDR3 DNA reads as TGTGCCAGCAGCGTAGCTACAGGGGAGTCCTACGAGCAGTACTTC.

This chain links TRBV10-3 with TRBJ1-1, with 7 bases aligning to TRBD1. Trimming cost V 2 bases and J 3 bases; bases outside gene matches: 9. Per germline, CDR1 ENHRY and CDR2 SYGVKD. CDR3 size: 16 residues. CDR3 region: CAISETGDVVDTEAFF. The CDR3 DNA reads TGTGCCATCAGTGAGACAGGGGACGTTGTAGACACTGAAGCTTTCTTT.

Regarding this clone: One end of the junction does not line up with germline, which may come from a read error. In DNA, the CDR3 is TGTGCCTGGAGTGGGGGTGGGGGCGCGGGTTTAGCCTTC. This translates into CAWSGGGGAGLAF. The rearrangement links TRBV30 to TRBJ1-2; weak D call: TRBD1 (6 bases). Germline loops: CDR1 GTSNPN, CDR2 SVGIG (reference sequence). The CDR3 sequence is 13 residues long.

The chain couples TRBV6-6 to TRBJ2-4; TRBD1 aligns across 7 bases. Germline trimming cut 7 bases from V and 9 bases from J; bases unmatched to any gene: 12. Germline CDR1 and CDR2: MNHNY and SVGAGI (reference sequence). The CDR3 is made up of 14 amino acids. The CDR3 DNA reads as TGTGCCAGCACCACAGGGGCAGGGGTGGGCATTCAGTACTTC. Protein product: CASTTGAGVGIQYF.